The 23 T cell receptor beta chains below all came from one sample that was sequenced in a study of regulatory T cells in long-lasting Graves disease (dated by TCRdb to about 2021). The time point label, as the study defines it: newly diagnosed GD, antithyroid drugs for less than 3 months. RNA was extracted from PBMCs in TRIzol for both TCR sequencing and RNA sequencing. The library was produced with multiplex PCR. TCRdb records Illumina HiSeq 4000 as the sequencer. To build TCR beta libraries, CDR3 regions were amplified by Arm-PCR using iRepertoire HTBI primers. TCRdb handled the public reads itself, with Q25 trimming in fastp and clone calling in MiXCR, and kept productive beta chains. All rows with the same CDR3 protein become a single entry with the most common DNA and genes. The sample yields about 470,000 distinct CDR3 sequences; under 15% were counted once. Approximately 15% of the sample is held by the ten biggest clonotypes.

This same sample was also taken into another study, of T cells in Graves' hyperthyroidism and ophthalmopathy.

This sample comprised peripheral blood mononuclear cells (PBMCs), obtained at new diagnosis, from a patient treated with antithyroid drugs. The receptor source for this set is a woman aged 25 to 39 with Graves disease. Donor details come from another sample of the same person, matched by shared clones.

This clonotype has ten or more counts. This rearrangement joins TRBV28 to TRBJ2-5, with 9 bases lining up with TRBD2. CDR1 MDHEN and CDR2 SYDVKM come from the germline V gene. The CDR3 has 14 residues. Trimming cost V 5 bases and J 5 bases; bases outside gene matches: 6. The CDR3 nucleotides read TGTGCCAGCAGTCTCCATAGCGGGAGTGAGACCCAGTACTTC. The encoded protein is CASSLHSGSETQYF.

The chain couples TRBV19 to TRBJ2-3; a possible D gene is TRBD1 (6 bases). Trimming took off 7 bases at V and 0 bases at J, with 11 bases between the two ends. Looked up from germline, CDR1 is LNHDA and CDR2 is SQIVND (reference sequence). The CDR3 runs 14 residues. This chain's CDR3 is CASKIQGSTDTQYF. The CDR3, as DNA: TGTGCCAGTAAGATACAGGGAAGCACAGATACGCAGTATTTT.

This clonotype was seen many times. This chain connects TRBV10-1 to TRBJ2-1; 12 bases align to TRBD2. Germline V gene data show CDR1 as WNHNN and CDR2 as SYGVQD (reference sequence). V trimming: 2 bases; J trimming: 5 bases; junction bases outside the gene matches: 7. The CDR3 length is 17 residues. The CDR3 sequence is CASSESTTSGSDNEQFF. The CDR3 DNA reads TGCGCCAGCAGTGAGAGTACGACTAGCGGGAGCGACAATGAGCAGTTCTTC.

This clonotype showed up many times. The genes are TRBV5-1 and TRBJ1-6, with 8 bases that match TRBD1. J lost 6 bases, V lost 2 bases, and 1 base had no gene match. The CDR3 covers 14 residues. The germline CDR1 and CDR2 sequences are SGHRS and YFSETQ. The CDR3 DNA is TGCGCCAGCAGCTTTGACAGGGGTAATTCACCCCTCCACTTT. Residues: CASSFDRGNSPLHF.

This clonotype was seen repeatedly, ten times or more. J is TRBJ2-5 and V is TRBV6-1; D is perhaps TRBD1 (5 bases). The germline CDR1 and CDR2 sequences are MNHNS and SASEGT. The CDR3 runs 15 residues. Trimming took 7 bases from V and 5 from J, leaving 20 bases between them. The CDR3 DNA is TGTGCCAGCACCACCCAGGGCTCCGGATGGGAGACCCAGTACTTC. It specifies CASTTQGSGWETQYF.

This chain connects TRBV12-5 to TRBJ2-1, with TRBD2 matching over 9 bases. Looked up from germline, CDR1 is LGHNT and CDR2 is FRNRAP. After removal of 1 base from V and 4 bases from J, the junction contained 2 bases not matched to a gene. The CDR3 consists of 15 residues. CDR3 nucleotide sequence: TGTGCTAGTGGTTTGGGTAGCGGGGGATACAATGAGCAGTTCTTC. Amino acid sequence: CASGLGSGGYNEQFF.

This clonotype was counted ten times or more. This chain uses TRBV3-1 with TRBJ2-1; D remains unclear. CDR3 size: 11 residues. Trimming cost V 2 bases and J 10 bases, with 6 bases left between them. Germline CDR1 reads LGHDT; CDR2 reads YNNKEL (reference sequence). In DNA form, the CDR3 reads TGTGCCAGCAGCCAACGAAGGGAGCAGTTCTTC. Translated, it gives CASSQRREQFF.

In its sample, this clonotype was seen many times. The chain employs TRBV7-3 and TRBJ1-2; tentative D call: TRBD1 (5 bases). Germline CDR1 reads SGHTA; CDR2 reads FQGTGA. Trimming cost V 5 bases and J 8 bases, with 15 bases left between them. The CDR3 has 13 residues. CDR3 residues: CASSPDVGDGYTF. The CDR3 DNA sequence: TGTGCCAGCAGCCCCGATGTCGGGGACGGCTACACCTTC. The full variable domain, in which reference TRBV7-3 and TRBJ1-2 provide the parts outside the CDR3, is GAGVSQTPSNKVTEKGKYVELRCDPISGHTALYWYRQSLGQGPEFLIYFQGTGAADDSGLPNDRFFAVRPEGSVSTLKIQRTERGDSAVYLCASSPDVGDGYTFGSGTRLTVV.

With respect to this clonotype: The junction and the germline gene differ at one end; a read error may be behind it. The genes are TRBV30 and TRBJ2-7; a weak D match, TRBD2 (7 bases). The CDR3 consists of 11 residues. The germline V gene encodes CDR1 GTSNPN and CDR2 SVGIG (reference sequence). CDR3: CAWSGGGGLSF. The CDR3 region has the DNA TGTGCCTGGAGTGGGGGAGGGGGTTTGTCCTTC.

With regard to this clonotype: Possible read error: a much larger clone is one base away. The chain employs TRBV20-1 and TRBJ2-7; perhaps D is TRBD1 or TRBD2 (5 bases each). Germline lookup yields CDR1 DFQATT and CDR2 SNEGSKA (reference sequence). The germline V and J ends were trimmed by 6 bases and 2 bases, with 17 bases remaining between them. The CDR3 runs 14 residues. The CDR3 DNA is TGCAGTGCCAAACTTCCCGGGGCGACCTACGAGCAGTACTTC. It encodes CSAKLPGATYEQYF.

This clonotype was seen once. The V and J genes are TRBV12-3 or TRBV12-4 and TRBJ2-1; D ambiguous. Trimming stripped 5 bases from V and 0 bases from J, with 11 bases between. The length of the CDR3 is 15 residues. CDR3 residues: CASSHWQSSYNEQFF. In DNA form, the CDR3 reads TGTGCCAGCAGTCATTGGCAGAGCTCCTACAATGAGCAGTTCTTC.

In this sample, this clonotype turned up a few times. The J gene is TRBJ2-7, the V gene TRBV19; D gene unclear. V shed 5 bases and J shed 6 bases, with 11 bases lying between them. Germline V gene lookup returns CDR1 LNHDA and CDR2 SQIVND (reference sequence). The CDR3 spans 12 residues. The CDR3 protein is CASSAFGGEQYF. The CDR3 DNA is TGTGCCAGTAGTGCCTTTGGTGGCGAGCAGTACTTC.

Details on this clonotype: This likely traces to a read error, being one base from a far larger clone. Here the CDR3 omits its conserved ending phenylalanine or tryptophan, so a read error is the likely source. The chain links TRBV11-2 to TRBJ2-5; 9 bases map to TRBD1. The DNA matches TRBJ2-1 better at its end, which makes the J call doubtful. Germline V gene sequence: CDR1 SGHAT, CDR2 FQNNGV. This CDR3 contains 17 residues. Here the CDR3 reads CASSLTLGTGRYNEQFL. For the CDR3, the DNA is TGTGCCAGCAGCCTAACTCTCGGGACAGGGAGATACAATGAGCAGTTCCTC.

The chain joins TRBV6-1 to TRBJ2-1, with D possibly TRBD2 on 5 matching bases. The germline CDR1 and CDR2 sequences are MNHNS and SASEGT. The ends were cut back, 6 bases at V and 2 bases at J, with 11 bases in the middle. This CDR3 spans 14 amino acids. The DNA for the CDR3 is TGTGCCAGCAGCACGGGGAGCACCTACAATGAGCAGTTCTTC. Translating it yields CASSTGSTYNEQFF.

This clonotype was observed a few times. This chain uses TRBV10-3 with TRBJ2-6, with D maybe TRBD2 (5 bases). Germline V gene lookup returns CDR1 ENHRY and CDR2 SYGVKD. This CDR3 comprises 17 residues. The ends were cut back, 2 bases at V and 1 base at J, with 12 bases in the middle. The CDR3 DNA reads as TGTGCCATCAGTGAGCGGGGATTTGATTCTGGGGCCAACGTCCTGACTTTC. It codes for CAISERGFDSGANVLTF.

This clonotype was seen repeatedly, ten times or more. The CDR3 here is CSARPSNYYEQYF. CDR3 sequence (DNA): TGCAGTGCTAGACCCAGCAATTACTACGAGCAGTACTTC. V is TRBV20-1 and J is TRBJ2-7; unclear D gene. CDR3 length equals 13 residues. V lost 2 bases to trimming and J lost 3 bases, with 11 bases between them. Germline V gives CDR1 DFQATT, CDR2 SNEGSKA (reference sequence).

This clonotype was observed many times. Germline is not matched at one junction end, which may reflect a read error. The rearrangement uses TRBV5-1 and TRBJ1-1, with D maybe TRBD1 (5 bases). Germline V lookup: CDR1 SGHRS, CDR2 YFSETQ. The length of the CDR3 is 12 residues. The CDR3 DNA reads as TGTGCCAGCAGTTGGGGGGACACTGAAGCTTTCTTT. Translated, it gives CASSWGDTEAFF.

The V and J genes are TRBV6-9 and TRBJ2-5; 10 bases agree with TRBD2. The CDR3 sequence is 15 residues long. Losses at the gene ends were 3 bases for V and 2 bases for J; bases not matched to a gene: 3. Germline lookup yields CDR1 MNHGY and CDR2 SVAAGI. This chain's CDR3 is CASSYGTSEQETQYF. The CDR3 DNA sequence: TGTGCCAGCAGTTACGGGACTAGCGAGCAAGAGACCCAGTACTTC.

This clonotype was seen repeatedly, ten times or more. The V call is TRBV30, the J call TRBJ2-7, with 8 bases lining up with TRBD2. Per the germline V gene, CDR1 is GTSNPN and CDR2 is SVGIG (reference sequence). V gave up 0 bases and J gave up 3 bases; unmatched junction bases: 4. The CDR3 is made up of 14 amino acids. The CDR3 bases are TGTGCCTGGAGTGTAACTAGCGGAGGCTACGAGCAGTACTTC. Its translation is CAWSVTSGGYEQYF.

There are many counts of this clonotype. The chain employs TRBV9 and TRBJ2-7; D is possibly TRBD1 (6 bases). This CDR3 is 14 amino acids long. CDR1 is SGDLS, CDR2 YYNGEE, per germline. V was trimmed by 0 bases and J by 3 bases, leaving 10 bases between them. CDR3 in DNA: TGTGCCAGCAGCGTAGGGGCAGGGGTCTACGAGCAGTACTTC. Translated, it gives CASSVGAGVYEQYF.

This clonotype was picked up many times. V is TRBV20-1 and J is TRBJ2-1, with a weak D call TRBD2 (5 bases). Germline V CDR1 and CDR2: DFQATT, SNEGSKA (reference sequence). Trimming stripped 3 bases from V and 0 bases from J, with 15 bases between. The CDR3 has 16 amino acids. The CDR3 DNA follows: TGCAGTGCTAGTCTTCCCCTAGGGAGCTCCTACAATGAGCAGTTCTTC. Its translation is CSASLPLGSSYNEQFF.

This clonotype was picked up many times. The gene calls are TRBV9 and TRBJ1-2; no clear D gene. The CDR3 loop spans 16 amino acids. Germline V gene lookup returns CDR1 SGDLS and CDR2 YYNGEE. Trimming took 1 base from V and 8 from J, leaving 21 bases between them. CDR3 nucleotides: TGTGCCAGCAGCGTATTTGGGGAGGGTCGGGTGAGCGGCTACACCTTC. Its translation is CASSVFGEGRVSGYTF. The whole variable domain, remainder taken from reference TRBV9 and TRBJ1-2, is DSGVTQTPKHLITATGQRVTLRCSPRSGDLSVYWYQQSLDQGLQFLIQYYNGEERAKGNILERFSAQQFPDLHSELNLSSLELGDSALYFCASSVFGEGRVSGYTFGSGTRLTVV.

The V gene is TRBV10-3, the J gene TRBJ1-2; D is uncertain. Germline CDR1 is ENHRY and CDR2 is SYGVKD. The CDR3 consists of 13 residues. Between the trimmed V and J ends, which lost 2 bases and 3 bases, there was a span of 7 bases. In DNA, the CDR3 is TGTGCCATCAGTGAGGGGCTGGACTATGGCTACACCTTC. It codes for CAISEGLDYGYTF.